This entry lists 10 T cell receptor beta chains sequenced from one sample in a study of human T cells and chemical hapten exposure. The sample's time point: patch test 1, 2 weeks after DPC sensitization. As to treatment: therapeutic diphenylcyclopropenone sensitization with weekly scalp DPC. In TCRdb, the RACE reads were re-called with MiXCR into one record per CDR3 protein. The sample shows approximately 340,000 distinct CDR3 sequences, approximately 6.3% of them seen only once. The sequencing used whole blood, collected in connection with sensitization to the hapten diphenylcyclopropenone (DPC). Receptors originate from a woman aged 18-29 years with alopecia areata. Some clones in this sample may be carry-over from other donors' samples.

The chain has TRBV6-2 or TRBV6-3 and TRBJ2-2, with D unresolved. There are 16 residues in the CDR3. In germline, CDR1 is MNHEY, CDR2 SVGEGT. Between the trimmed V and J ends, which lost 4 bases and 4 bases, there was a span of 16 bases. CDR3 sequence reads: CASSLLSDAPTGELFF. As DNA, the CDR3 is TGTGCCAGCAGTTTACTGAGTGACGCGCCCACCGGGGAGCTGTTTTTT.

As regards this clonotype: This may stem from a read error, because a much larger clone lies one nucleotide away. The chain couples TRBV12-3 or TRBV12-4 to TRBJ2-1; D gene uncertain. CDR3 length: 17 amino acids. Trimming took 5 bases from V and 7 from J, leaving 24 bases between them. The CDR3 DNA reads TGTGCCAGCAGTCCCGGAAAACAGACTCTTACTCAAAATGAGCAGTTCTTC. Residues: CASSPGKQTLTQNEQFF.

This clonotype came up many times. The chain has TRBV6-4 and TRBJ2-3; weak D call: TRBD1 (6 bases). Trimming left V 4 bases short and J 0 bases short, with 8 bases between. CDR3 size: 14 residues. The germline V gene encodes CDR1 MRHNA and CDR2 SNTAGT. CDR3 bases: TGTGCCAGCAGTGCTACAGGGAGCACAGATACGCAGTATTTT. This translates into CASSATGSTDTQYF.

This chain connects TRBV6-2 or TRBV6-3 to TRBJ1-2, with D maybe TRBD1 (6 bases). This CDR3 comprises 15 residues. V was shortened by 5 bases and J by 0 bases, with 13 bases between the two germline ends. Germline V lookup: CDR1 MNHEY, CDR2 SVGEGT. The CDR3 DNA reads TGTGCCAGCAGTGATGGACAGCCTACTAACTATGGCTACACCTTC. Translation: CASSDGQPTNYGYTF.

This clonotype showed up many times. The V gene is TRBV15, the J gene TRBJ2-1, with D possibly being TRBD1 (5 bases). V lost 8 bases and J 3 bases, leaving 14 bases between the germline ends. Germline assignment: CDR1 LNHNV and CDR2 YYDKDF (reference sequence). The CDR3 has 14 residues. The CDR3 protein is CATQGTAFYNEQFF. The CDR3 DNA sequence: TGTGCCACCCAGGGTACAGCTTTCTACAATGAGCAGTTCTTC. Drawing the rest from reference TRBV15 and TRBJ2-1, the complete variable domain is DAMVIQNPRYQVTQFGKPVTLSCSQTLNHNVMYWYQQKSSQAPKLLFHYYDKDFNNEADTPDNFQSRRPNTSFCFLDIRSPGLGDTAMYLCATQGTAFYNEQFFGPGTRLTVL.

This sequence joins TRBV18 and TRBJ1-2; D not certain. This CDR3 spans 14 amino acids. Per the germline V gene, CDR1 is KGHSH and CDR2 is LQKENI. V was cut by 0 bases and J by 4 bases, with 9 bases left in between. The CDR3 protein is CASSPPWRTYGYTF. The CDR3 nucleotides read TGTGCCAGCTCACCACCGTGGCGGACCTATGGCTACACCTTC.

This chain links TRBV21-1 with TRBJ1-2. TRBV21-1 is listed as a pseudogene. The CDR3 extends over 13 amino acids. CDR3 sequence: CASSNRTNYGYTF. The CDR3 DNA follows: TGTGCCAGCAGCAATCGCACCAACTATGGCTACACCTTC.

This clonotype was detected ten times or more. V gene TRBV10-3 combines with J gene TRBJ2-7; D is unclear. V dropped 5 bases and J dropped 6 bases, with 14 bases sitting between them. There are 13 residues in the CDR3. Germline assignment: CDR1 ENHRY and CDR2 SYGVKD. The CDR3 DNA is TGTGCCATCAGTATGGGTCAGGTGGCCGAGCAGTACTTC. Translation gives CAISMGQVAEQYF.

This clonotype showed up many times. In DNA form, the CDR3 reads TGCAGTGCTAGAGATCAGGGTGTGGACGCCTACGAGCAGTACTTC. It codes for CSARDQGVDAYEQYF. V and J are TRBV20-1 and TRBJ2-7; a weak D match, TRBD1 (5 bases). V lost 0 bases and J lost 2, with 14 bases in between. Germline V lookup: CDR1 DFQATT, CDR2 SNEGSKA (reference sequence). This CDR3 has 15 residues.

This clonotype came up many times. The chain couples TRBV6-5 to TRBJ1-1, with D possibly matching TRBD1 (5 bases). V shed 5 bases and J shed 11 bases, with 18 bases lying between them. CDR1 and CDR2 (germline): MNHEY, SVGAGI. This CDR3 has 13 residues. The CDR3 loop is CASSPGGQQGAFF. In DNA form, the CDR3 reads TGTGCCAGCAGTCCGGGGGGTCAACAAGGGGCTTTCTTT.